This TCR beta chain emerged from a study of control samples from healthy donors and cancer patients. Assay: immunoSEQ multiplex PCR; the TCRdb copy retains only in-frame clones and omits some. This table has about 28,000 clones, around 79% appearing once. The CDR3 has 17 residues. Looked up from germline, CDR1 is KGHSH and CDR2 is LQKENI. The V gene end was trimmed by 3 bases and the J gene end by 4 bases; junction bases not matched to a gene: 13. J is TRBJ2-5 and V is TRBV18; 8 nucleotides line up with TRBD1. Input material: PBMCs. The origin of this receptor is a man between 60 and 70 years old with head and neck cancer. The CDR3: CASSPLGQGAVRETQYF. The CDR3 DNA reads TGTGCCAGCTCACCTCTGGGGCAGGGGGCCGTAAGAGAGACCCAGTACTTC.